This TCR beta chain is drawn from a study of blood T cells in healthy people across ages. Study-level findings and limits: Relative to aged donors, long-lived donors carried more naive CD4+ cells and displayed higher diversity.

Then a second PCR, running roughly 7 to 11 cycles, was carried out with a sample-barcoded 5' primer and a J-beta primer mix. Each CDR3 protein gets one entry after TCRdb re-called the 5' RACE reads with MiXCR. The table records hundreds of thousands of distinct CDR3 sequences, around 62% of them present only once. A word on this clonotype: Its antigen is still unknown. Compared with germline, one end of the junction differs, possibly owing to a read error.

CDR3 size: 14 residues. Germline CDR1 SGHTA, CDR2 FQGNSA. The sequence derives from a man younger than 45 in good health. The sequenced sample was blood. The V call is TRBV7-2, the J call TRBJ1-6; D is possibly TRBD1 (5 bases). CDR3: CASSLAGTNLPLHF. The CDR3 region has the DNA TGTGCCAGCAGCTTAGCGGGGACTAATTTACCCCTCCACTTT. The full variable domain, its missing parts supplied by reference TRBV7-2 and TRBJ1-6, is GAGVSQSPSNKVTEKGKDVELRCDPISGHTALYWYRQSLGQGLEFLIYFQGNSAPDKSGLPSDRFSAERTGGSVSTLTIQRTQQEDSAVYLCASSLAGTNLPLHFGNGTRLTVT.